The rows below give T cell receptor beta chains drawn from one sample of a study of glioma-infiltrating T cells. A single record per CDR3 protein comes from TCRdb applying MiXCR to the multiplex PCR reads. The sample carries about 380,000 distinct CDR3 sequences, 41% recorded once. Sequenced material: glioma tissue, nonneoplastic brain tissue, or PBMCs (not recorded which). These TCRs come from a human donor with low-grade glioma or glioblastoma, undergoing nonglioma brain surgery, or in good health (not recorded which). CDR3s include the opening cysteine and the closing phenylalanine or tryptophan. Fields, in order: J gene, V gene, clone size, D gene, CDR3 DNA, CDR3 protein. D genes are given only for firm matches. Clone size is not always given. Where it is, it says once, few, many or a class for expanded clones.

TRBJ1-5 TRBV12-3/TRBV12-4 NA NA TGTGCCAGCAGCCGCGACCATAGCAATCAGCCCCAGCATTTT CASSRDHSNQPQHF
TRBJ2-3 TRBV29-1 NA TRBD2 TGCAGCGTCAAAGCGGGAGCAATCACAGATACGCAGTATTTT CSVKAGAITDTQYF
TRBJ2-7 TRBV7-3 once NA TGTGCCAGCAGGTTATTGGGGAAGGGCTACGAGCAGTACTTC CASRLLGKGYEQYF
TRBJ2-1 TRBV9 NA NA TGTGCCAGCAGCGTGTCCCCCGGTGACAATGAGCAGTTCTTC CASSVSPGDNEQFF
TRBJ2-1 TRBV5-4 few TRBD2 TGTGCCAGCAGCTTGGGAGCAGCGGGAGGGGCGGACAATGAGCAGTTCTTC CASSLGAAGGADNEQFF
TRBJ2-7 TRBV7-3 NA TRBD2 TGTGCCAGCAGCGCTAGCGGGAGTCACTACGAGCAGTACTTC CASSASGSHYEQYF
TRBJ2-7 TRBV29-1 NA TRBD1 TGCAGCGTTAAGACAGGGATTCTCTACGAGCAGTACTTC CSVKTGILYEQYF
TRBJ2-7 TRBV20-1 NA NA TGCAGTGCTAGCCCTACCGGGACACCAACCTACGAGCAGTACTTC CSASPTGTPTYEQYF
TRBJ2-7 TRBV6-2/TRBV6-3 NA NA TGTGCCAGCACGAACGCACAGGTCCCGGGTAGCGGTTACTACGAGCAGTACTTC CASTNAQVPGSGYYEQYF
TRBJ2-7 TRBV20-1 few NA TGCAGTGCTAGAGACCCCCCAGGTTACGAGCAGTACTTC CSARDPPGYEQYF
TRBJ2-7 TRBV7-9 few NA TGTGCCAGCACCCGGGAGTGGGAGTACGAGCAGTACTTC CASTREWEYEQYF
TRBJ1-2 TRBV29-1 NA TRBD1 TGCAGCGTTTATCAGGGGGACAGCCCAATCTATGGCTACACCTTC CSVYQGDSPIYGYTF
TRBJ2-7 TRBV6-1 few TRBD1 TGTGCCAGCACTCAGCAGGGGGCGTACTACGAGCAGTACTTC CASTQQGAYYEQYF
TRBJ2-1 TRBV20-1 NA TRBD1 TGCATTGCTAGCGACAGGGGCCATCACAATGGGCAGTTCTTC CIASDRGHHNGQFF
TRBJ1-5 TRBV2 NA NA TGTGCCAGCAGGAAGACCATGAATAGCAATCAGCCCCAGCATTTT CASRKTMNSNQPQHF
TRBJ2-1 TRBV4-3 NA TRBD2 TGCGCCAGCAGCCACGGACTAGCGGGAGTCCTCGATGAGCAGTTCTTC CASSHGLAGVLDEQFF
TRBJ2-1 TRBV11-1 NA NA TGTGCCAGCAGCCCCGACCCCACCTCGGACAATGAGCAGTTCTTC CASSPDPTSDNEQFF
TRBJ2-3 TRBV4-3 few NA TGCGCCAGCAGCCTCAACTATATGGGGACAGATACGCAGTATTTT CASSLNYMGTDTQYF
TRBJ2-5 TRBV28 NA NA TGTGCCCGCAGTTTAAGGGAACAGGGAGGAGAGACCCAGTACTTC CARSLREQGGETQYF
TRBJ1-2 TRBV4-3 few NA TGCGCCAGCAGCCAAGATAACTTAGGACAACTCAACTATGGCTACACCTTC CASSQDNLGQLNYGYTF
TRBJ2-1 TRBV20-1 NA NA TGCAGTGCTATCCCCGAGGTGCGATACGAGCAGTTCTTC CSAIPEVRYEQFF
TRBJ2-5 TRBV6-2/TRBV6-3 NA NA TGTGCCAGCAGTCAACGAGCCGAACGCCAAGAGACCCAGTACTTC CASSQRAERQETQYF
TRBJ2-5 TRBV25-1 NA NA TGTGCCAGCAGTTTACAGGTTTCAGAGACCCAGTACTTC CASSLQVSETQYF
TRBJ2-5 TRBV6-1 NA TRBD1 TGTGCCAGCTCACCACAGGGGGCCGGAGAAGAGACCCAGTACTTC CASSPQGAGEETQYF
TRBJ2-3 TRBV28 NA TRBD2 TGTGCCAGCAGTTTTCGGGCTAGCGGGAGGGTAGCAGATACGCAGTATTTT CASSFRASGRVADTQYF
TRBJ2-5 TRBV2 few NA TGTGCCAGCAACCCGGGACGGACGTACCAAGAGACCCAGTACTTC CASNPGRTYQETQYF